This passage covers 32 T cell receptor beta chains from one sample sequenced in a study of cytomegalovirus exposure and HLA in healthy donors. PCR primers comprised 60 Vbeta and 13 Jbeta primers. TCRdb's table, derived via immunoSEQ multiplex PCR, lists solely in-frame clones and lacks some. Among some 150,000 clones, 71% were seen once, and the ten largest hold under 3.5%. Sequencing input: PBMCs. These receptors came from a woman in her twenties or thirties in good health and CMV-seronegative.

The chain carries TRBV27 and TRBJ2-1; D is undetermined. Trimming cost V 0 bases and J 3 bases, with 12 bases left between them. The CDR3 is 16 amino acids. Per germline, CDR1 MNHEY and CDR2 SMNVEV (reference sequence). Here the CDR3 DNA reads TGTGCCAGCAGTTTATCGTTTCCCCCGGGCTACAATGAGCAGTTCTTC. This encodes CASSLSFPPGYNEQFF.

The rearrangement links TRBV11-3 to TRBJ2-5; possibly TRBD1 for D (5 bases). The CDR3 sequence is 14 residues long. V was clipped by 5 bases and J by 4 bases, with 14 bases between them. CDR1 and CDR2 (germline): SGHNT, YENEEA. CDR3 in amino acids: CASSPSVGAETQYF. CDR3 nucleotide sequence: TGTGCCAGCAGCCCTAGTGTTGGGGCAGAGACCCAGTACTTC.

The chain joins TRBV7-9 to TRBJ2-7; possible D gene TRBD1, 6 bases. V was shortened by 2 bases and J by 0 bases, with 17 bases between the two germline ends. CDR1 and CDR2 from the germline V gene are SEHNR and FQNEAQ (reference sequence). This CDR3 contains 17 residues. CDR3: CASSLSETGKYSYEQYF. Written as DNA, the CDR3 is TGTGCCAGCAGCTTATCGGAGACAGGTAAATACTCCTACGAGCAGTACTTC. Based on the CDR3 plus reference TRBV7-9 and TRBJ2-7, the full variable domain is DTGVSQNPRHKITKRGQNVTFRCDPISEHNRLYWYRQTLGQGPEFLTYFQNEAQLEKSRLLSDRFSAERPKGSFSTLEIQRTEQGDSAMYLCASSLSETGKYSYEQYFGPGTRLTVT.

This chain joins TRBV5-1 and TRBJ2-7, with 8 bases matching TRBD1. This CDR3 comprises 15 residues. Trimming cost V 4 bases and J 3 bases; bases outside gene matches: 9. The germline gives CDR1 SGHRS, CDR2 YFSETQ. The CDR3 bases are TGCGCCAGCAGCGTTAATCCGGGACAGGTCTACGAGCAGTACTTC. This sequence encodes CASSVNPGQVYEQYF.

J is TRBJ1-1 and V is TRBV6-1, with a tentative D call TRBD1 (5 bases). With 6 bases removed from V and 6 bases from J, the gap between germline ends came to 17 bases. In germline, CDR1 is MNHNS, CDR2 SASEGT. The CDR3 sequence is 14 residues long. The CDR3 bases are TGTGCCAGCAGCCTAAAGGAGGGGCGGCCTGAAGCTTTCTTT. The encoded protein is CASSLKEGRPEAFF.

V gene TRBV19 combines with J gene TRBJ1-5; 7 nucleotides match TRBD1. CDR3 size: 16 residues. Trimming removed 7 bases from V and 0 bases from J; junction bases left unmatched: 9. In germline, CDR1 is LNHDA, CDR2 SQIVND (reference sequence). CDR3 residues: CASTPGTASSNQPQHF. The CDR3 nucleotides read TGTGCCAGTACACCGGGGACAGCTTCTAGCAATCAGCCCCAGCATTTT.

This clone was seen a handful of times. This chain links TRBV2 with TRBJ1-3; D gene uncertain. CDR3 size: 15 residues. The ends were cut back, 2 bases at V and 2 bases at J, with 10 bases in the middle. Per germline, CDR1 SNHLY and CDR2 FYNNEI. In DNA form, the CDR3 reads TGTGCCAGCAGTGAAAGGGAGCAGCCTGGAAACACCATATATTTT. Encoded protein: CASSEREQPGNTIYF.

The chain carries TRBV2 and TRBJ1-4; TRBD1 is a possible D gene (6 bases). V lost 8 bases and J lost 6, with 16 bases in between. The CDR3 covers 14 residues. Germline CDR1 SNHLY, CDR2 FYNNEI. CDR3 amino acids: CASEQGFADEKLFF. The CDR3 coding sequence is TGTGCCAGCGAACAGGGATTTGCGGATGAAAAACTGTTTTTT. Based on the CDR3 plus reference TRBV2 and TRBJ1-4, the full variable domain is EPEVTQTPSHQVTQMGQEVILRCVPISNHLYFYWYRQILGQKVEFLVSFYNNEISEKSEIFDDQFSVERPDGSNFTLKIRSTKLEDSAMYFCASEQGFADEKLFFGSGTQLSVL.

This clone was counted between two and nine times. The chain uses TRBV28 and TRBJ1-2; D perhaps matches TRBD1 (5 bases). The CDR3 has 17 amino acids. V lost 5 bases and J 4 bases, leaving 23 bases between the germline ends. CDR1 MDHEN and CDR2 SYDVKM come from the germline V gene. The CDR3 protein is CASSTPLGRGTLYGYTF. DNA of the CDR3: TGTGCCAGCAGTACGCCCCTCGGCCGGGGGACCCTCTATGGCTACACCTTC.

This chain connects TRBV11-2 to TRBJ2-3, with 13 bases identical to TRBD2. With V trimmed by 0 bases and J by 3 bases, 9 bases remained unmatched. Germline CDR1 and CDR2: SGHAT and FQNNGV. The CDR3 length is 19 residues. DNA of the CDR3: TGTGCCAGCAGCTTAGATGGCCTCACTAGCGGGAGGGGTACAGATACGCAGTATTTT. It encodes CASSLDGLTSGRGTDTQYF.

V is TRBV21-1 and J is TRBJ1-5; the listed D gene, TRBD1, was not tested against the DNA. TRBV21-1 counts as a pseudogene. CDR3 length equals 20 residues. CDR3: CASSKPEEGRGPGSNQPQHF. The DNA of the CDR3 is TGTGCCAGCAGCAAACCGGAGGAAGGCAGGGGCCCGGGGAGCAATCAGCCCCAGCATTTT.

The chain carries TRBV29-1 and TRBJ1-1; no clear D. The CDR3 spans 13 residues. Deletions cut 2 bases from V and 1 base from J, with 8 bases between. Germline CDR1 and CDR2: SQVTM and ANQGSEA. CDR3 loop: CSVERETNTEAFF. DNA for the CDR3: TGCAGCGTTGAAAGGGAGACGAACACTGAAGCTTTCTTT.

The V gene is TRBV6-5, the J gene TRBJ2-3; D is uncertain. Germline values: CDR1 MNHEY, CDR2 SVGAGI. V was shortened by 0 bases and J by 9 bases, with 10 bases between the two germline ends. The CDR3 contains 13 residues. CDR3 bases: TGTGCCAGCAGTTACTCGCCGGAGCGAACGCAGTATTTT. Amino acid sequence: CASSYSPERTQYF.

The V call is TRBV27, the J call TRBJ2-1, with D maybe TRBD2 (6 bases). Germline V gene data show CDR1 as MNHEY and CDR2 as SMNVEV (reference sequence). Deletions cut 3 bases from V and 4 bases from J, with 10 bases between. This CDR3 contains 14 residues. CDR3 coding DNA: TGTGCCAGCAGTTTCGGCGGGATTTACAATGAGCAGTTCTTC. Its protein product is CASSFGGIYNEQFF.

The V and J genes are TRBV19 and TRBJ2-1; TRBD1 is a possible D gene (5 bases). This CDR3 has 15 amino acids. Germline CDR1 reads LNHDA; CDR2 reads SQIVND (reference sequence). V was clipped by 4 bases and J by 1 base, with 11 bases between them. The CDR3 region is CASSKTEVSYNEQFF. The DNA of the CDR3 is TGTGCCAGTAGTAAGACAGAGGTTTCCTACAATGAGCAGTTCTTC.

CDR3 residues: CASSRDGQGAYEQYF. The DNA for the CDR3 is TGTGCCAGCAGCCGAGACGGGCAGGGGGCGTACGAGCAGTACTTC. This rearrangement joins TRBV7-2 to TRBJ2-7, with 8 bases matching TRBD1. Trimming took 5 bases from V and 4 from J; bases not matched to a gene: 10. The CDR3 has 15 residues. Germline loops: CDR1 SGHTA, CDR2 FQGNSA.

This clone occurred a few times. The rearrangement links TRBV4-2 to TRBJ1-3; D remains ambiguous. V lost 4 bases and J 4 bases, leaving 14 bases between the germline ends. This CDR3 is 15 amino acids long. Germline CDR1 is LGHNA and CDR2 is YNFKEQ. CDR3 bases: TGTGCCAGCAGCCGTTTAAGTACCGCGGGAAACACCATATATTTT. Translated: CASSRLSTAGNTIYF.

This clone was seen a handful of times. The chain combines TRBV27 with TRBJ2-7; 9 nucleotides match TRBD2. V lost 5 bases and J lost 4; bases outside the gene matches: 9. Germline V gives CDR1 MNHEY, CDR2 SMNVEV (reference sequence). The CDR3 runs 15 residues. Here the CDR3 reads CASSPISGSTYEQYF. CDR3 DNA: TGTGCCAGCAGTCCGATTAGCGGGAGTACTTACGAGCAGTACTTC.

This clone was seen a few times. The chain joins TRBV6-5 to TRBJ2-2; D may be TRBD1 (5 bases). The length of the CDR3 is 14 residues. The ends were cut back, 2 bases at V and 6 bases at J, with 10 bases in the middle. CDR1 is MNHEY and CDR2 is SVGAGI in the germline V gene. Here the CDR3 reads CASSYPGHSGELFF. The DNA of the CDR3 is TGTGCCAGCAGTTACCCTGGACACTCCGGGGAGCTGTTTTTT.

This clone came up a few times. This rearrangement joins TRBV30 to TRBJ1-5; unclear D gene. Germline V gives CDR1 GTSNPN, CDR2 SVGIG (reference sequence). This CDR3 region has 14 residues. The V end was cut by 3 bases, the J end by 5 bases, with 14 bases between. CDR3 in amino acids: CAWSGEQLDQPQHF. The CDR3 DNA follows: TGTGCCTGGAGCGGGGAGCAGCTTGATCAGCCCCAGCATTTT.

V usage is TRBV2 and J usage is TRBJ2-7, with 9 bases lining up with TRBD1. The CDR3 sequence is 14 residues long. In germline, CDR1 is SNHLY, CDR2 FYNNEI. J lost 3 bases, V lost 5 bases, and 5 bases had no gene match. The CDR3 reads CASSPGTGRYEQYF. CDR3 DNA sequence: TGTGCCAGCAGTCCCGGGACAGGGCGCTACGAGCAGTACTTC.

The chain combines TRBV10-3 with TRBJ2-7, with 7 bases lining up with TRBD2. Germline V gene lookup returns CDR1 ENHRY and CDR2 SYGVKD. J lost 4 bases, V lost 0 bases, and 3 bases had no gene match. The CDR3 extends over 14 amino acids. The CDR3 loop reads CAISESSGNYEQYF. The CDR3 bases are TGTGCCATCAGTGAGTCAAGCGGGAATTACGAGCAGTACTTC.

This clone appeared a single time. This chain connects TRBV5-1 to TRBJ2-4; 9 bases map to TRBD1. The CDR3 loop spans 15 amino acids. V lost 4 bases to trimming and J lost 9 bases; unmatched junction nucleotides: 11. CDR1 is SGHRS, CDR2 YFSETQ, per germline. The CDR3 loop is CASSRRDRAGGIQYF. CDR3 nucleotide sequence: TGCGCCAGCAGCAGACGGGACAGGGCGGGCGGCATTCAGTACTTC.

V and J are TRBV10-3 and TRBJ2-2; unclear D gene. V lost 3 bases and J lost 2, with 10 bases in between. The CDR3 runs to 15 residues. CDR1 is ENHRY, CDR2 SYGVKD, per germline. CDR3 residues: CAISERQANTGELFF. CDR3 nucleotide sequence: TGTGCCATCAGTGAAAGGCAGGCCAACACCGGGGAGCTGTTTTTT.

This chain links TRBV28 with TRBJ1-1; weak D call: TRBD1 (6 bases). Germline loops: CDR1 MDHEN, CDR2 SYDVKM. The V gene lost 11 bases and the J gene lost 2 bases, with 18 bases spanning the gap. The CDR3 spans 14 residues. The CDR3 nucleotides are TGTGCCTCCTCCCCCAGGGGCGTCAACACTGAAGCTTTCTTT. This codes for CASSPRGVNTEAFF.

The V gene is TRBV7-9, the J gene TRBJ2-7; 8 positions match TRBD2. CDR1 SEHNR and CDR2 FQNEAQ come from the germline V gene (reference sequence). This CDR3 spans 16 amino acids. With 2 bases clipped from V and 2 bases from J, the junction kept 8 bases outside the gene matches. CDR3 protein: CASSLHKAGGPYEQYF. As DNA, the CDR3 is TGTGCCAGCAGCTTACACAAGGCGGGGGGTCCCTACGAGCAGTACTTC. Based on the CDR3 plus reference TRBV7-9 and TRBJ2-7, the full variable domain is DTGVSQNPRHKITKRGQNVTFRCDPISEHNRLYWYRQTLGQGPEFLTYFQNEAQLEKSRLLSDRFSAERPKGSFSTLEIQRTEQGDSAMYLCASSLHKAGGPYEQYFGPGTRLTVT.

This chain connects TRBV30 to TRBJ1-5; 9 nucleotides match TRBD1. V shed 0 bases, J shed 4 bases, and the junction held 7 bases outside the gene matches. Germline values: CDR1 GTSNPN, CDR2 SVGIG (reference sequence). The length of the CDR3 is 16 residues. The CDR3 is CAWSVPFGQGNQPQHF. The CDR3 region has the DNA TGTGCCTGGAGTGTACCGTTCGGACAGGGGAATCAGCCCCAGCATTTT.

The chain is built from TRBV7-3 and TRBJ1-1; 10 positions match TRBD1. The V segment lost 4 bases and the J segment 3 bases; nucleotides outside the gene matches: 5. The germline CDR1 and CDR2 sequences are SGHTA and FQGTGA. This CDR3 contains 15 residues. For the CDR3, the DNA is TGTGCCAGCAGCTCCCCCGGGACAGGGGACACTGAAGCTTTCTTT. Its protein is CASSSPGTGDTEAFF. The full variable domain, with the rest looked up from reference TRBV7-3 and TRBJ1-1, is GAGVSQTPSNKVTEKGKYVELRCDPISGHTALYWYRQSLGQGPEFLIYFQGTGAADDSGLPNDRFFAVRPEGSVSTLKIQRTERGDSAVYLCASSSPGTGDTEAFFGQGTRLTVV.

V gene TRBV10-3 combines with J gene TRBJ2-7; 8 bases agree with TRBD2. Per germline, CDR1 ENHRY and CDR2 SYGVKD. This CDR3 has 13 residues. The trim removed 6 bases at V and 3 bases at J, leaving 4 bases unmatched. The CDR3 DNA is TGTGCCATCAGCGTAGCGGGGAGCTACGAGCAGTACTTC. It codes for CAISVAGSYEQYF.

This rearrangement joins TRBV7-3 to TRBJ2-1; tentative D call: TRBD2 (6 bases). This CDR3 spans 15 amino acids. Germline CDR1 is SGHTA and CDR2 is FQGTGA. V lost 3 bases and J lost 8, with 17 bases in between. This chain's CDR3 is CASSFALIGRDEQFF. The CDR3 region has the DNA TGTGCCAGCAGCTTTGCCCTCATCGGGAGAGATGAGCAGTTCTTC.

V gene TRBV18 combines with J gene TRBJ2-7; D unclear. CDR1 and CDR2 (germline): KGHSH, LQKENI. The CDR3 runs 13 residues. Trimming cost V 3 bases and J 0 bases, with 6 bases left between them. CDR3: CASSPTGSYEQYF. The CDR3 DNA is TGTGCCAGCTCACCTACCGGCTCCTACGAGCAGTACTTC.

This clone came up a few times. The chain recombines TRBV9 with TRBJ1-1; D perhaps matches TRBD1 (6 bases). CDR1 SGDLS and CDR2 YYNGEE come from the germline V gene. V was clipped by 3 bases and J by 1 base, with 10 bases between them. This CDR3 is 14 amino acids long. The CDR3 DNA is TGTGCCAGCAGCGGACTGGGGGCGAACACTGAAGCTTTCTTT. Translation gives CASSGLGANTEAFF.